This T cell receptor beta chain was captured by sequencing in a study of blood T cell repertoires in COVID-19. In the original workflow: The authors estimated nucleated cell counts from reference gene primer amplification. Clones were sequenced by immunoSEQ multiplex PCR, and TCRdb holds only the in-frame ones, with some missing. That table is the source of V, J and clone size, and D and trimming were worked out from the DNA. This table has about 310,000 clones, over 75% appearing once. V lost 5 bases, J lost 0 bases, and 13 bases lay in between. In germline, CDR1 is LGHDT, CDR2 YNNKEL (reference sequence). The CDR3 runs 15 residues. In this sample, this clone turned up once.

The chain employs TRBV3-1 (or the pseudogene TRBV3-2) and TRBJ2-5; D is unresolved. The receptor was derived from a woman aged 40 to 50 who had recovered from COVID-19. Material: PBMCs or T cells enriched from blood (not recorded which). The CDR3 DNA follows: TGTGCCAGCAGCTCACCAGGCCCGTACCAAGAGACCCAGTACTTC. Encoded protein: CASSSPGPYQETQYF.